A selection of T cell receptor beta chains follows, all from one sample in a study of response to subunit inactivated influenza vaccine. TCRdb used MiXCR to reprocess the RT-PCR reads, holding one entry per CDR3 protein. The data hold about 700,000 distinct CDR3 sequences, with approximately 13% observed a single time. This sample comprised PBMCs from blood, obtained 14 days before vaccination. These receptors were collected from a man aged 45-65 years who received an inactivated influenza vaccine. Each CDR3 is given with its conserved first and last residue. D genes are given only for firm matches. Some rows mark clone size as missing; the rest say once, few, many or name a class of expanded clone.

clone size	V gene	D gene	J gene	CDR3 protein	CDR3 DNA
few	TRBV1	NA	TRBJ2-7	CTSSQEGHPYEQYF	TGCACCAGCAGCCAAGAGGGACACCCGTACGAGCAGTACTTC
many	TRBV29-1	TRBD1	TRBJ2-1	CSVEEGQFSYNEQFF	TGCAGCGTTGAAGAGGGACAGTTCTCCTACAATGAGCAGTTCTTC
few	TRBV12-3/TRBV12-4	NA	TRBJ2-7	CASSPQPQKGYEQYF	TGTGCCAGCAGTCCCCAACCCCAAAAGGGGTACGAGCAGTACTTC
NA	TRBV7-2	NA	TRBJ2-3	CASSLAGPPTDTQYF	TGTGCCAGCAGCTTAGCGGGACCCCCCACAGATACGCAGTATTTT
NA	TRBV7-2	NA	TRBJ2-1	CASSPSSGNYNEQFF	TGTGCCAGCAGCCCATCTTCCGGGAACTACAATGAGCAGTTCTTC
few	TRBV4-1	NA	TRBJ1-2	CASSQDRAFYGYTF	TGCGCCAGCAGCCAAGATAGAGCTTTCTATGGCTACACCTTC
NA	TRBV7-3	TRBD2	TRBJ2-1	CASSPGGLAGANEQFF	TGTGCCAGCAGCCCCGGAGGATTAGCGGGAGCCAATGAGCAGTTCTTC
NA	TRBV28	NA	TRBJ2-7	CASSFGPDALGYEQYF	TGTGCCAGCAGTTTTGGCCCGGACGCCTTGGGGTACGAGCAGTACTTC
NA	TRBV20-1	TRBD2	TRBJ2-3	CSAASLVGGRDTQYF	TGCAGTGCTGCCTCCCTTGTGGGAGGGAGAGATACGCAGTATTTT
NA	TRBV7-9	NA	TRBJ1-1	CASSTGGDTEAFF	TGTGCCAGCAGCACAGGAGGTGACACTGAAGCTTTCTTT
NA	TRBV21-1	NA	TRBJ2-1	CASIQGESQKSAYNEQFF	TGTGCCAGCATCCAAGGGGAATCACAGAAGTCAGCCTACAATGAGCAGTTCTTC
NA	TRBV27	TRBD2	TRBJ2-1	CASSGGLAGGFNEQFF	TGTGCCAGCAGTGGCGGACTAGCGGGAGGGTTTAATGAGCAGTTCTTC
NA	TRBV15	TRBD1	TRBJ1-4	CATSKGATNEKLFF	TGTGCCACCAGCAAGGGGGCTACTAATGAAAAACTGTTTTTT
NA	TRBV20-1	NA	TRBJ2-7	CSARDLQSYEQYF	TGCAGTGCTAGAGATTTGCAATCCTACGAGCAGTACTTC
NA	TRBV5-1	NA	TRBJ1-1	CASSRGTTLDVGVEAFF	TGCGCCAGCAGCCGTGGCACAACCCTCGATGTTGGTGTAGAAGCTTTCTTT
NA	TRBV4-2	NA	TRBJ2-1	CASSQVRPTGTGLPNEQFF	TGTGCCAGCAGCCAAGTACGCCCTACCGGGACCGGTCTTCCCAATGAGCAGTTCTTC
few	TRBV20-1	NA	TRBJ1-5	CSARDGSGGTQHF	TGCAGTGCTAGAGATGGGAGCGGGGGTACGCAGCATTTT
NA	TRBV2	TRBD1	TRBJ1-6	CASRPDRGRSPLHF	TGTGCCAGCAGACCGGACAGGGGGCGTTCACCCCTCCACTTT
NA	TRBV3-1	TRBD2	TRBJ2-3	CACSQELSGGSTDTQYF	TGTGCCTGCAGCCAAGAGTTGTCGGGGGGGAGCACAGATACGCAGTATTTT
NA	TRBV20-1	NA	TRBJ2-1	CSAPVVPDNEQFF	TGCAGTGCCCCTGTTGTCCCGGACAATGAGCAGTTCTTC
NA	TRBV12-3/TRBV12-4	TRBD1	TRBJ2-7	CASSWTGGEQYF	TGTGCCAGCAGCTGGACAGGGGGCGAGCAGTACTTC
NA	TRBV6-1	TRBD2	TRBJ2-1	CASSAVTSGGYNEQFF	TGTGCCAGCAGCGCGGTCACTAGCGGTGGCTACAATGAGCAGTTCTTC
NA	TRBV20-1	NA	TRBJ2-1	CSARARIVGEQFF	TGCAGTGCTAGAGCCCGCATTGTCGGTGAGCAGTTCTTC
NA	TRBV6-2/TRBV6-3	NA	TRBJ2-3	CASRPLSRSTDTQYF	TGTGCCAGCAGGCCGCTCTCGCGAAGCACAGATACGCAGTATTTT
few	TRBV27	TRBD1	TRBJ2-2	CASSFEGLQGATNTGELFF	TGTGCCAGCAGTTTCGAAGGTTTACAGGGGGCTACGAACACCGGGGAGCTGTTTTTT
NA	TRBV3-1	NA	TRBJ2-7	CASSLFVLPTYEQYF	TGTGCCAGCAGCCTATTTGTCTTACCAACCTACGAGCAGTACTTC
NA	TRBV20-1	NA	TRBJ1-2	CSASPGGVFGYTF	TGCAGTGCTAGTCCCGGGGGGGTTTTCGGCTACACCTTC
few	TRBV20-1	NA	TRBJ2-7	CSARDPLSYEQYF	TGCAGTGCTAGAGATCCCCTGTCCTACGAGCAGTACTTC
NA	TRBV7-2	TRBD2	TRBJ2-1	CASSYSGTSPGDEQFF	TGTGCCAGCAGCTACTCCGGGACTAGCCCAGGCGATGAGCAGTTCTTC
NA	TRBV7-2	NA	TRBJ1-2	CASSLNRDTYGYTF	TGTGCCAGCAGCCTGAATCGGGACACCTATGGCTACACCTTC
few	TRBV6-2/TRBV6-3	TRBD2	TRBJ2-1	CASSQRTSGGPYNEQFF	TGTGCCAGCAGTCAACGTACTAGCGGGGGGCCTTACAATGAGCAGTTCTTC
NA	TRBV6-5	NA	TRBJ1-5	CASSYTWGSSPNQPQHF	TGTGCCAGCAGTTATACGTGGGGAAGCAGTCCCAATCAGCCCCAGCATTTT